This record covers a single T cell receptor (beta chain). This sample was taken from a study of T cell changes during pregnancy in multiple sclerosis. CDR3 length equals 13 residues. Germline V gene sequence: CDR1 SGHNT, CDR2 YENEEA. J lost 8 bases, V lost 4 bases, and 2 bases had no gene match. Method: immunoSEQ multiplex PCR; TCRdb's copy keeps in-frame clones and lacks some. The sample includes fewer than 40,000 clones, about nine tenths of them seen just once. This TCR derives from a female donor with multiple sclerosis, enrolled in a pregnancy study. J is TRBJ2-4 and V is TRBV11-3; 10 nucleotides match TRBD1. The input for sequencing was CD8+ T cells from peripheral blood mononuclear cells, taken in the first trimester of pregnancy. The CDR3 spells CASSWTGGDIQYF. The CDR3 DNA is TGTGCCAGCAGCTGGACAGGGGGGGACATTCAGTACTTC.